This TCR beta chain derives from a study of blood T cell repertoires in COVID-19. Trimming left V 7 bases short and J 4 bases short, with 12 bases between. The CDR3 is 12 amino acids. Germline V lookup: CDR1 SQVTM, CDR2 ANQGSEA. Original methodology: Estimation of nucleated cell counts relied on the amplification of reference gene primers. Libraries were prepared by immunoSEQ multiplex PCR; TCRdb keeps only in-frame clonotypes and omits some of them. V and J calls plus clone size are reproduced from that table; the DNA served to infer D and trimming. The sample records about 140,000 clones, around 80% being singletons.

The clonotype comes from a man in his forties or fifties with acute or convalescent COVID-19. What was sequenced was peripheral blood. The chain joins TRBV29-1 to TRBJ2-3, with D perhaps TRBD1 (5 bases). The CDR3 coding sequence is TGCAGCGCGATAAGACAGTCAGATACGCAGTATTTT. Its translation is CSAIRQSDTQYF.